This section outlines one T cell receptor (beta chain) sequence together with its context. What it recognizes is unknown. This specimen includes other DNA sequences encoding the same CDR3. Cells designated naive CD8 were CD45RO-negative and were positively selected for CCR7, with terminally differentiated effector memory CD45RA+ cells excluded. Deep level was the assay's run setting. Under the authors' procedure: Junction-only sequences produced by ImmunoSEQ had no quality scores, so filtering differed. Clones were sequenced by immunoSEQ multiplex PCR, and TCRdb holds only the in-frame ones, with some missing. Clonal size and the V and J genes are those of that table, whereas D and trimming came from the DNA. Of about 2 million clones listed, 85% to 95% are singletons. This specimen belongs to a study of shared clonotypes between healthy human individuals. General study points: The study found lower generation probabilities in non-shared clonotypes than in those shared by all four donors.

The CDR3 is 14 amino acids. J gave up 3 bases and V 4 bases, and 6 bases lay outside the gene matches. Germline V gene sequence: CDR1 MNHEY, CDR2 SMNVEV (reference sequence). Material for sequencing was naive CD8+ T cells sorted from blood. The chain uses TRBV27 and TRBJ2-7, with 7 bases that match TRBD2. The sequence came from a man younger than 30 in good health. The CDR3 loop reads CASSYRGGGYEQYF. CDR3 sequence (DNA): TGTGCCAGCAGTTATCGTGGGGGGGGCTACGAGCAGTACTTC.